This T cell receptor (beta chain) was recovered during a study of blood T cell repertoires in COVID-19. J lost 2 bases, V lost 4 bases, and 5 bases had no gene match. The CDR3 sequence is 14 residues long. CDR1 is SGDLS and CDR2 is YYNGEE in the germline V gene. Generated by immunoSEQ multiplex PCR, the TCRdb table keeps only in-frame clones and is missing some. The repertoire includes some 69,000 clones, about 84% of them detected once, and 1.8% sits in the top ten. The rearrangement uses TRBV9 and TRBJ1-1; 7 bases are shared with TRBD1. The sequence was obtained from a woman aged 60-75 years with acute or convalescent COVID-19. Sequencing input: peripheral blood. Here the CDR3 DNA reads TGTGCCAGCAGCCCGAGGGACAGCAACACTGAAGCTTTCTTT. Protein: CASSPRDSNTEAFF.